This TCR beta chain originates from a study of CD4 T cell repertoires in COVID-19. Assay: immunoSEQ multiplex PCR; the TCRdb copy retains only in-frame clones and omits some. The sample carries approximately 8,400 clones, around 80% recorded once. This CDR3 region has 14 residues. Germline V gene data show CDR1 as LNHDA and CDR2 as SQIVND (reference sequence). Trimming shortened V by 5 bases and J by 2 bases, and 12 bases separated the two germline ends. Sequencing was done directly on freshly isolated, uncultured memory T cells. Specimen: effector memory CD4+ T cells from blood, collected before the COVID-19 pandemic. This rearrangement joins TRBV19 to TRBJ1-1; no clear D gene. This receptor was identified in a human donor who had COVID-19. The CDR3 region has the DNA TGTGCCAGTAGTGAGCAGATGGGCAACACTGAAGCTTTCTTT. It translates to CASSEQMGNTEAFF.